These 19 T cell receptor beta chains originate from one sample sequenced in a study of T cells after yellow fever vaccination. TCRdb passed the 5' RACE reads through MiXCR, listing each CDR3 protein once. The repertoire holds about 73,000 distinct CDR3 sequences, with roughly 7.4% as singletons. Sample: CD8+ T cells sorted from PBMCs, taken on the day of the yellow fever booster vaccination. The receptors stem from a man aged 25 to 40 who received the YFV17D yellow fever vaccine.

The chain combines TRBV9 with TRBJ2-2; 10 bases are a match to TRBD2. The V segment lost 3 bases and the J segment 1 base; nucleotides outside the gene matches: 3. The CDR3 has 16 residues. CDR1 SGDLS and CDR2 YYNGEE come from the germline V gene. The CDR3 loop reads CASSGRTSGNTGELFF. The CDR3 DNA reads as TGTGCCAGCAGCGGGCGGACTAGCGGGAACACCGGGGAGCTGTTTTTT.

The rearrangement uses TRBV3-1 and TRBJ1-5; D is perhaps TRBD1 (5 bases). The CDR3 is made up of 15 amino acids. Looked up from germline, CDR1 is LGHDT and CDR2 is YNNKEL (reference sequence). Trimming stripped 0 bases from V and 8 bases from J, with 14 bases between. For the CDR3, the DNA is TGTGCCAGCAGCCAAGATCTGTCCGGGGCCGAGCCCCAGCATTTT. This codes for CASSQDLSGAEPQHF.

DNA for the CDR3: TGTGCCAGCAGCTCAAGCGGGAGTGGTGAGCAGTTCTTC. Its translation is CASSSSGSGEQFF. The rearrangement uses TRBV7-8 and TRBJ2-1, with 8 bases lining up with TRBD2. Germline CDR1 SGHVS, CDR2 FQNEAQ. The CDR3 totals 13 residues. V shed 4 bases and J 9 bases; nucleotides not matched to a gene: 5.

There are many counts of this clonotype. The CDR3 region has the DNA TGTGCCAGCAGTCAGGGGAATTTAGAGACCCAGTACTTC. Translation gives CASSQGNLETQYF. J is TRBJ2-5 and V is TRBV11-2, with D possibly TRBD1 on 6 matching bases. With 6 bases removed from V and 4 bases from J, the gap between germline ends came to 12 bases. The CDR3 runs to 13 residues. CDR1 is SGHAT, CDR2 FQNNGV, per germline. Drawing the rest from reference TRBV11-2 and TRBJ2-5, the complete variable domain is EAGVAQSPRYKIIEKRQSVAFWCNPISGHATLYWYQQILGQGPKLLIQFQNNGVVDDSQLPKDRFSAERLKGVDSTLKIQPAKLEDSAVYLCASSQGNLETQYFGPGTRLLVL.

This clonotype was picked up many times. The chain couples TRBV6-5 to TRBJ1-5; 7 positions match TRBD1. The V gene's germline CDR1 is MNHEY and CDR2 SVGAGI. V shed 3 bases and J 4 bases; nucleotides not matched to a gene: 9. There are 16 residues in the CDR3. The CDR3 DNA reads as TGTGCCAGCAGTTATATGGGACAGACCTTTAATCAGCCCCAGCATTTT. The encoded protein is CASSYMGQTFNQPQHF.

The table lists this clonotype with a few counts. The CDR3, as DNA: TGTGCCAGCAGCTTGACTACTGGCTATGAGCAGTTCTTC. Translated: CASSLTTGYEQFF. This rearrangement joins TRBV7-9 to TRBJ2-1; weak D call: TRBD2 (5 bases). V was pared by 3 bases and J by 8 bases, with 11 bases between. CDR1 and CDR2 (germline): SEHNR, FQNEAQ (reference sequence). There are 13 residues in the CDR3.

This chain links TRBV7-9 with TRBJ1-2; no firm D call. V lost 5 bases to trimming and J lost 5 bases, with 18 bases between them. This CDR3 is built from 15 residues. Germline values: CDR1 SEHNR, CDR2 FQNEAQ (reference sequence). CDR3 residues: CASSHSGQDVYGYTF. In nucleotides, the CDR3 is TGTGCCAGCAGCCATAGCGGGCAGGACGTTTATGGCTACACCTTC.

This clonotype was counted between two and nine times. The CDR3 nucleotides read TGTGCCAGCAGTGAACCGAGTCTGGCGTTTACCTACGAGCAGTACTTC. It translates to CASSEPSLAFTYEQYF. V gene TRBV2 combines with J gene TRBJ2-7, with no clear D. Trimming removed 2 bases from V and 2 bases from J, with 16 bases in between. The CDR3 runs to 16 residues. CDR1 is SNHLY, CDR2 FYNNEI, per germline.

The gene calls are TRBV7-9 and TRBJ1-1; D may be TRBD1 (5 bases). CDR3 length: 14 amino acids. Germline assignment: CDR1 SEHNR and CDR2 FQNEAQ (reference sequence). The V and J ends lost 8 bases and 0 bases respectively, with 13 bases between them. The DNA for the CDR3 is TGTGCCAGCCGGACCGGACAAATGAACACTGAAGCTTTCTTT. Translation: CASRTGQMNTEAFF.

The chain links TRBV5-1 to TRBJ2-1; TRBD2 matches 13 bases. V shed 3 bases and J 0 bases; nucleotides not matched to a gene: 3. The CDR3 has 17 residues. Germline lookup yields CDR1 SGHRS and CDR2 YFSETQ. The CDR3: CASSSGLAGDSYNEQFF. The CDR3 DNA follows: TGCGCCAGCAGCTCCGGACTAGCGGGAGACTCCTACAATGAGCAGTTCTTC.

This rearrangement joins TRBV27 to TRBJ2-2, with 7 bases aligning to TRBD1. Per the germline V gene, CDR1 is MNHEY and CDR2 is SMNVEV (reference sequence). V shed 2 bases and J 7 bases; nucleotides not matched to a gene: 4. This CDR3 region has 14 residues. The chain's CDR3 is CASSLEGAVGELFF. In nucleotides, the CDR3 is TGTGCCAGCAGTTTAGAGGGGGCAGTCGGGGAGCTGTTTTTT.

The J gene is TRBJ2-2, the V gene TRBV20-1; the match to TRBD2 covers 8 bases. V shed 3 bases, J shed 0 bases, and the junction held 6 bases outside the gene matches. CDR1 is DFQATT and CDR2 is SNEGSKA in the germline V gene (reference sequence). CDR3 size: 16 residues. Written as DNA, the CDR3 is TGCAGTGCTAGCCCCGGGGGGGATACGAACACCGGGGAGCTGTTTTTT. Encoded protein: CSASPGGDTNTGELFF.

V usage is TRBV4-1 and J usage is TRBJ2-5, with D perhaps matching TRBD1 (6 bases). The CDR3 contains 13 residues. Germline CDR1 and CDR2: MGHRA and YSYEKL. Trimming cost V 4 bases and J 5 bases, with 11 bases left between them. The CDR3 region is CASSPGVRETQYF. CDR3 nucleotides: TGCGCCAGCAGCCCAGGGGTGCGGGAGACCCAGTACTTC.

The V gene is TRBV6-4, the J gene TRBJ2-7, with D possibly matching TRBD1 (6 bases). The germline gives CDR1 MRHNA, CDR2 SNTAGT. V dropped 2 bases and J dropped 5 bases, with 13 bases sitting between them. This CDR3 is built from 14 residues. CDR3 bases: TGTGCCAGCAGTGACCCCGGACAGAGTCACGAGCAGTACTTC. This sequence encodes CASSDPGQSHEQYF.

This clonotype was recorded many times. This rearrangement joins TRBV5-1 to TRBJ2-7; 7 bases are shared with TRBD2. The CDR3 runs 15 residues. The ends lost 4 bases at V and 1 base at J; junction bases unmatched: 8. From germline, CDR1 is SGHRS and CDR2 YFSETQ. This chain's CDR3 is CASSQAGVHSYEQYF. In nucleotides, the CDR3 is TGCGCCAGCAGCCAGGCGGGAGTACATTCCTACGAGCAGTACTTC.

This clonotype was counted only a few times. The chain recombines TRBV6-5 with TRBJ2-2; perhaps TRBD2 as D (6 bases). CDR1 is MNHEY and CDR2 is SVGAGI in the germline V gene. V was trimmed by 2 bases and J by 4 bases, leaving 11 bases between them. The CDR3 has 15 residues. The CDR3 region has the DNA TGTGCCAGCAGTTACGGGGTGGAGGGCACCGGGGAGCTGTTTTTT. It is translated as CASSYGVEGTGELFF.

The chain has TRBV25-1 and TRBJ2-2; D may be TRBD1 (5 bases). The length of the CDR3 is 15 residues. V was clipped by 1 base and J by 7 bases, with 13 bases between them. Per the germline V gene, CDR1 is MGHDK and CDR2 is SYGVNS. In nucleotides, the CDR3 is TGTGCCAGCAGTGAATTGGAGTTAGGGGTCGGGGAGCTGTTTTTT. Translation: CASSELELGVGELFF.

This rearrangement joins TRBV28 to TRBJ1-5; possibly TRBD1 for D (5 bases). The CDR3 length is 13 residues. From germline, CDR1 is MDHEN and CDR2 SYDVKM. The V end was cut by 10 bases, the J end by 5 bases, with 15 bases between. DNA for the CDR3: TGTGCCACCTCCCGGGTGGGGGATCAGCCCCAGCATTTT. It codes for CATSRVGDQPQHF.

This clonotype was observed a few times. The rearrangement links TRBV11-2 to TRBJ2-7; D might be TRBD1 (5 bases). The CDR3 is 13 residues long. The V gene lost 7 bases and the J gene lost 3 bases, with 13 bases spanning the gap. Germline V lookup: CDR1 SGHAT, CDR2 FQNNGV. This CDR3 reads CASTSWGNYEQYF. CDR3 sequence (DNA): TGTGCCAGCACCTCCTGGGGCAACTACGAGCAGTACTTC.